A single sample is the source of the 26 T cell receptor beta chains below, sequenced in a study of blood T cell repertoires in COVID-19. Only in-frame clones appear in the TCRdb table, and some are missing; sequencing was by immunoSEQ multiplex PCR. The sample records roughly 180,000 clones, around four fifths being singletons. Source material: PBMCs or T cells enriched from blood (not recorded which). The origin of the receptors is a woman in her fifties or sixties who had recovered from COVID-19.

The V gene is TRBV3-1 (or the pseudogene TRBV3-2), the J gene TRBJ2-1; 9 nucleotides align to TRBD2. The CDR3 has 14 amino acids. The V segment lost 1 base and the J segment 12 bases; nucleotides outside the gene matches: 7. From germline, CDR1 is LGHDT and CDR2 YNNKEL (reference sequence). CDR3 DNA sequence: TGTGCCAGCAGCCAAGGGAAAGCGGGAGGACGGCAGTTCTTC. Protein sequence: CASSQGKAGGRQFF.

Here the CDR3 reads CASSLDLAHGRETQYF. The DNA for the CDR3 is TGCGCCAGCAGCTTGGATCTTGCCCACGGGAGGGAGACCCAGTACTTC. The chain links TRBV5-1 to TRBJ2-5; 7 nucleotides agree with TRBD2. The germline V gene encodes CDR1 SGHRS and CDR2 YFSETQ. Trimming cost V 0 bases and J 5 bases; bases outside gene matches: 10. The CDR3 sequence is 16 residues long.

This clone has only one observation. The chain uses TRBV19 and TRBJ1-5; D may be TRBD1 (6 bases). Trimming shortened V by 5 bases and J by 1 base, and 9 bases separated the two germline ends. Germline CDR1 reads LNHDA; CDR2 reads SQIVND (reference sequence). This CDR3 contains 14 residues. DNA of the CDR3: TGTGCCAGTAGTTCCCAGGGGAGCAATCAGCCCCAGCATTTT. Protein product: CASSSQGSNQPQHF.

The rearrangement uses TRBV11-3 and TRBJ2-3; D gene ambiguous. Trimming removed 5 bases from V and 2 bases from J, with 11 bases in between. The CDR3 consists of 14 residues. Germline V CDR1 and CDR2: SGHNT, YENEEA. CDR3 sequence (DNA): TGTGCCAGCAGCCCCGGGTCTACCACAGATACGCAGTATTTT. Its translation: CASSPGSTTDTQYF.

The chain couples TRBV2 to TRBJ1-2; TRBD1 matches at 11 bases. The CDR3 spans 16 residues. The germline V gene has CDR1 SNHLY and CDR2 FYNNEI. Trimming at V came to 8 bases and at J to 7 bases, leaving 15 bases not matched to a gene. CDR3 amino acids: CASDPRRTGGERGYTF. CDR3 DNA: TGTGCCAGCGACCCCCGTAGGACAGGGGGCGAGCGTGGCTACACCTTC.

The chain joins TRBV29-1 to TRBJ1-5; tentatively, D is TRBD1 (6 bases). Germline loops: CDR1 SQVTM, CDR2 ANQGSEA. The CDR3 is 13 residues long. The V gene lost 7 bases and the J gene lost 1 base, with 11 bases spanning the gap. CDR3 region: CSGKQGSNQPQHF. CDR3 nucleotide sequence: TGCAGCGGTAAACAGGGAAGCAATCAGCCCCAGCATTTT.

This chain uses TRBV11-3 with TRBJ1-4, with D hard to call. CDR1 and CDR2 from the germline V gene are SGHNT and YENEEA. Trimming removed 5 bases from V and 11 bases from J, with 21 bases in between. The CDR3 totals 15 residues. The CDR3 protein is CASSQESHLESKLFF. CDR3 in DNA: TGTGCCAGCAGCCAAGAAAGCCATTTAGAGAGCAAACTGTTTTTT. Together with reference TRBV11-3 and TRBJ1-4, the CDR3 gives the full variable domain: EAGVVQSPRYKIIEKKQPVAFWCNPISGHNTLYWYLQNLGQGPELLIRYENEEAVDDSQLPKDRFSAERLKGVDSTLKIQPAELGDSAVYLCASSQESHLESKLFFGSGTQLSVL.

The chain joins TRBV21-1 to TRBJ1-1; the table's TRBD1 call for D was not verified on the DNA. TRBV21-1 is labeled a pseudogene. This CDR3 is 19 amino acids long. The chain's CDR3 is CASSNSGTQGGVSSTEAFF. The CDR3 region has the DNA TGTGCCAGCAGCAACTCTGGGACACAGGGTGGGGTTTCGTCCACTGAAGCTTTCTTT.

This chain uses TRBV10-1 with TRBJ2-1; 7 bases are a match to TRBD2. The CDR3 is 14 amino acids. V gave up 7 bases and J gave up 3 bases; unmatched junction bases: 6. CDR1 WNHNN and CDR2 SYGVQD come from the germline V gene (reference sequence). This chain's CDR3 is CASTRGVLYNEQFF. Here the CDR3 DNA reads TGCGCCAGCACCCGGGGGGTACTCTACAATGAGCAGTTCTTC.

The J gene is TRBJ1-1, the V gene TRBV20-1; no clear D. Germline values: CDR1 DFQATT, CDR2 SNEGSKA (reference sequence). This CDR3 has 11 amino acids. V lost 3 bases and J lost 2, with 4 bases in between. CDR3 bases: TGCAGTGCTAGTGCTAACACTGAAGCTTTCTTT. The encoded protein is CSASANTEAFF.

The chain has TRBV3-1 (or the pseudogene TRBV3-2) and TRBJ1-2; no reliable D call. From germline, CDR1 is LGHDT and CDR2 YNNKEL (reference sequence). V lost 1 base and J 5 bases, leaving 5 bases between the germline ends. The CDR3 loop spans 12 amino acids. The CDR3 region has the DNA TGTGCCAGCAGCCAAGGCCGGTATGGCTACACCTTC. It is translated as CASSQGRYGYTF.

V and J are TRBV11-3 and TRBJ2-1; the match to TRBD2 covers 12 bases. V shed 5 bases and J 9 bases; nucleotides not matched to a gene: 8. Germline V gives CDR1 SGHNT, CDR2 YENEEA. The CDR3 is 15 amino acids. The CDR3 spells CASSGRLAGASEQFF. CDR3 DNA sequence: TGTGCCAGCAGCGGGAGACTAGCGGGAGCCTCTGAGCAGTTCTTC.

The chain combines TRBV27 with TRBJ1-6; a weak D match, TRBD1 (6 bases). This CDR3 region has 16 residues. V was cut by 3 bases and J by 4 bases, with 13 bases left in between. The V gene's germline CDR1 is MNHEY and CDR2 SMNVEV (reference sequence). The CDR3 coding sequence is TGTGCCAGCAGTTTCGGGGGGCGACGGTATAATTCACCCCTCCACTTT. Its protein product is CASSFGGRRYNSPLHF.

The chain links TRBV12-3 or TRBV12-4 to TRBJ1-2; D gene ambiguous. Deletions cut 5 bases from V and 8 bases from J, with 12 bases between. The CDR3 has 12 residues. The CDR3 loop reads CASSTYSGGYTF. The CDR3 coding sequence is TGTGCCAGCAGTACGTATTCAGGCGGCTACACCTTC.

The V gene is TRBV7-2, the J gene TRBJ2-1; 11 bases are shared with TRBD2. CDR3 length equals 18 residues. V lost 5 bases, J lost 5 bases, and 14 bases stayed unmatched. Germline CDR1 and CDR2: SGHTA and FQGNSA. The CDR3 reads CASSPHRSSGGPNNEQFF. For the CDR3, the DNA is TGTGCCAGCAGCCCGCACCGGTCTAGCGGGGGGCCTAACAATGAGCAGTTCTTC.

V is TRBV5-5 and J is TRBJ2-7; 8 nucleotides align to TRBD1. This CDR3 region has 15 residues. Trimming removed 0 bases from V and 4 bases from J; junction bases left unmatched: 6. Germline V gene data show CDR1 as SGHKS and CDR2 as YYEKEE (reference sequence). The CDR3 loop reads CASSLGQGALYEQYV. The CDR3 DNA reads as TGTGCCAGCAGCTTGGGGCAGGGGGCTCTGTACGAGCAGTACGTC.

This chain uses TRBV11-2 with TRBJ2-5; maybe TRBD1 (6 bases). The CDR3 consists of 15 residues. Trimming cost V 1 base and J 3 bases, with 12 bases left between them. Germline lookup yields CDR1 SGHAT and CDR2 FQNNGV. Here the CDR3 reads CASSLAPGQKETQYF. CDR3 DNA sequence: TGTGCCAGCAGCTTAGCCCCTGGACAGAAAGAGACCCAGTACTTC.

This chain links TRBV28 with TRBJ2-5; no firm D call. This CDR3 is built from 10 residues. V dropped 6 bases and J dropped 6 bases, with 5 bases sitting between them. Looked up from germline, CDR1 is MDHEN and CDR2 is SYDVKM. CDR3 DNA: TGTGCCAGCAGCCTAAAGACCCAGTACTTC. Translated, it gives CASSLKTQYF.

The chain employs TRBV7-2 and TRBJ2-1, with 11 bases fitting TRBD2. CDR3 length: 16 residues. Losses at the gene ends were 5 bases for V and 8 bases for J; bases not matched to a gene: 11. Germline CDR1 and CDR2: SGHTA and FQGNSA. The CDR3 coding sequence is TGTGCCAGCAGCCGCACCGGGACTAGCGGCTGGCATGAGCAGTTCTTC. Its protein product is CASSRTGTSGWHEQFF.

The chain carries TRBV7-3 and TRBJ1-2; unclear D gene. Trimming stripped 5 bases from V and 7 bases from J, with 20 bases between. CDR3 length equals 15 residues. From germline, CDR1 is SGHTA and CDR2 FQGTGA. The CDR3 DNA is TGTGCCAGCAGCCGCGACGTTGGGCAGATCTCTGGCTACACCTTC. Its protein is CASSRDVGQISGYTF.

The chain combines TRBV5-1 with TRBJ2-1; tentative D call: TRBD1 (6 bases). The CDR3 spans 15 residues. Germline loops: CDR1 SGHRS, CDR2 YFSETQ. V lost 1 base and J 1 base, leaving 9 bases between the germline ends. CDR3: CASSLRTESYNEQFF. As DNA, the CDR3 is TGCGCCAGCAGCTTGAGGACAGAATCCTACAATGAGCAGTTCTTC. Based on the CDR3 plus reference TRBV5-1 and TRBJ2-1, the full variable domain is KAGVTQTPRYLIKTRGQQVTLSCSPISGHRSVSWYQQTPGQGLQFLFEYFSETQRNKGNFPGRFSGRQFSNSRSEMNVSTLELGDSALYLCASSLRTESYNEQFFGPGTRLTVL.

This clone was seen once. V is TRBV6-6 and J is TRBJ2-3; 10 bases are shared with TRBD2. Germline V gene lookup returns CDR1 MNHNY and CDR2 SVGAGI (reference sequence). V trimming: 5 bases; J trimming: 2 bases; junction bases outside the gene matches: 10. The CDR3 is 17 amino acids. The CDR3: CASSRTGTSVYTDTQYF. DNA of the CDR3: TGTGCCAGCAGTCGTACCGGGACTAGCGTATACACAGATACGCAGTATTTT.

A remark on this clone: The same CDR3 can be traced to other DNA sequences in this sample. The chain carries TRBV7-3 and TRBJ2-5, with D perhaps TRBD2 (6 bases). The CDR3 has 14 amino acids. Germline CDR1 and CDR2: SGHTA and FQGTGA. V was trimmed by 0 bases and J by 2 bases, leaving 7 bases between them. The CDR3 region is CASSLTGGQETQYF. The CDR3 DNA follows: TGTGCCAGCAGCTTAACGGGAGGACAAGAGACCCAGTACTTC.

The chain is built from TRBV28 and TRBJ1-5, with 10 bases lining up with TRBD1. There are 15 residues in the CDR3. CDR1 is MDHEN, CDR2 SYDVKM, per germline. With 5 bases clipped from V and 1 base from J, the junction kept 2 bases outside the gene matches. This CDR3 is CASSDRGQSNQPQHF. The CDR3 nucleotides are TGTGCCAGCAGTGACAGGGGGCAAAGCAATCAGCCCCAGCATTTT.

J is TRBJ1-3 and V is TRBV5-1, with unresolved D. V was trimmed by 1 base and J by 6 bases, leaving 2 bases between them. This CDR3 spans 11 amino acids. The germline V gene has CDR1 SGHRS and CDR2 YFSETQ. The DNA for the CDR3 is TGCGCCAGCAGCTTGCAAAACACCATATATTTT. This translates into CASSLQNTIYF.

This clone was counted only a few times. The CDR3 loop is CASSLGTGLAGRETQYF. The CDR3 DNA follows: TGTGCCAGCAGCTTAGGAACGGGACTAGCGGGAAGGGAGACCCAGTACTTC. This rearrangement joins TRBV11-2 to TRBJ2-5; 13 nucleotides line up with TRBD2. CDR3 length: 17 residues. With 1 base clipped from V and 5 bases from J, the junction kept 7 bases outside the gene matches. Germline-derived CDR1 and CDR2 are SGHAT and FQNNGV.